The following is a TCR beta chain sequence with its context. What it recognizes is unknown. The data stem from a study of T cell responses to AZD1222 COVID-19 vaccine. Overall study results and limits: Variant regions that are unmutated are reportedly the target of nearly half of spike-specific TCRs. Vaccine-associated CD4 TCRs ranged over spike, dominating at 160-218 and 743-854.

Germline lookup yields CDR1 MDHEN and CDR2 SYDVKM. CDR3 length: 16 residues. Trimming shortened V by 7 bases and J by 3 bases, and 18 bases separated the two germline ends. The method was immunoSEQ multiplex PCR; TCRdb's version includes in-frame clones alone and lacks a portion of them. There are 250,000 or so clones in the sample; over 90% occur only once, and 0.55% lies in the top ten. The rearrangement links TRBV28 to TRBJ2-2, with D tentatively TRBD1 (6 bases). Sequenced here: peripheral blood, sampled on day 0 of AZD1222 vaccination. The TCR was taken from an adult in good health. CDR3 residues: CASTPRGTRDTGELFF. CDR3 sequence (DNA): TGTGCCAGCACCCCGCGTGGGACAAGGGACACCGGGGAGCTGTTTTTT.